This T cell receptor beta chain was observed in a study of blood T cell repertoires in COVID-19 (dated by TCRdb to the early 2020s). Background on the whole study: The collaborator samples originated in the United States, Italy and Spain and spanned the acute and convalescent phases of COVID-19. The material from the prospective study consisted of cDNA or gDNA derived from T cells, B-cell-depleted T cells, or PBMCs. Subjects who had been exposed to COVID-19, were actively infected with it, or had recovered from it provided the deeply sampled blood TCRbeta repertoires that made up the dataset. A freely available public database, intended as a resource for researchers studying the immune response to SARS-CoV-2, is where the repertoires were released. The samples were drawn from the first 160 participants of the ongoing ImmuneRACE study and from 950 to 1,500 subjects provided by 6 global collaborators. Nearly every sample came with metadata listing a de-identified subject ID, COVID-19 status, age in years and sex. Where HLA class I and class II types were available, the types were taken from metadata supplied by the sample provider, not from assay-based typing. Results the study describes overall, beyond this receptor: Clinical and demographic metadata were provided uncurated, with the amount varying by source and participant.

Comment on this clone: Its specific antigen is unknown. Base qualities are missing; no much larger clone stands one base away.

V sheds 5 bases and J sheds 1 base, leaving 7 bases between their ends. CDR1 and CDR2 (SEHNR, FQNEAQ) derive from the germline V gene (reference sequence). Taken from cysteine to phenylalanine, the CDR3 has 13 residues. Only CDR3 DNA remains: 39 bases, in frame from the first base. TCRbeta CDR3 regions were amplified from genomic DNA by means of the immunoSEQ Assay, a bias-controlled multiplex PCR. Under the source paper's analysis protocol: The number of nucleated cells in each sample was estimated from the amplification of reference gene primers within the assay. To quantify the absolute abundance of each unique TCRbeta CDR3 rearrangement, sequence reads were collapsed and filtered. For each sample, productive Simpson clonality was calculated by taking the square root of Simpson's diversity index across productive rearrangements. TCRdb provides this immuneACCESS table in a form limited to in-frame rearrangements. Some clones are lacking; in checked studies, under half of them reflect an unresolved V gene, and why the rest are absent is not known. V and J calls and clone size follow that table, whereas D and trimming were derived from the DNA. Within this sample are some 90,000 clones, with 70% to 85% of them counted one time only. Of the sample, about 26% is held by the ten largest clones.

The collaborating institutions used their own protocols to collect whole blood in K2EDTA tubes. For TCRbeta analysis, collaborators shipped samples in one of three forms: frozen whole blood, isolated PBMCs, or DNA extracted from either of those sample types. The TCR was taken from a woman between 55 and 75 years old in a cohort sampled during active or convalescent COVID-19. Sequencing used peripheral blood. The chain couples TRBV7-9 to TRBJ2-3; the D gene cannot be resolved reliably. The DNA is as follows: TGTGCCAGCAGCATTCTCCGCACAGATACGCAGTATTTT. The resulting protein is CASSILRTDTQYF.